This T cell receptor (beta chain) was found in a study of tumor-infiltrating lymphocytes in primary liver carcinoma. RNA and DNA were co-extracted from approximately 20-30 mg of unsorted bulk tissue. The researchers produced TCR beta cDNA from around 0.5 ug total RNA with a constant-region primer. Three nested multiplex PCR rounds, a slightly modified ARM-PCR method, built the TCR beta libraries. TCRdb reanalysed the multiplex PCR reads using MiXCR and keeps one entry per CDR3 protein. Of 95,000 to 100,000 distinct CDR3 sequences listed, more than 65% are singletons. This receptor was taken from a woman aged 55 to 70 with primary liver carcinoma and hepatitis B virus infection. Sequenced input: liver tumor tissue from sampling region 2. Regarding subset: tumor region T2, inferior pole.

CDR3 nucleotide sequence: TGTGCCAGTAGTGAAGGGGACGGGAGGGATATTTGGGATGAGCAGTTCTTC. Its translation: CASSEGDGRDIWDEQFF. The chain carries TRBV19 and TRBJ2-1, with 8 positions matching TRBD2. This CDR3 has 17 residues. Looked up from germline, CDR1 is LNHDA and CDR2 is SQIVND (reference sequence). After removal of 5 bases from V and 8 bases from J, the junction contained 17 bases not matched to a gene.